This is a list of T cell receptor beta chains from one sample in a study of cytomegalovirus exposure and HLA in healthy donors. Assay used: immunoSEQ multiplex PCR; TCRdb lists only in-frame clones, some missing. The top ten clones hold around 2.2% of a sample with approximately 120,000 clones, about 86% of them seen once. The sequenced material came from PBMCs. Every receptor here comes from a woman in her 30s in good health and CMV-seronegative. The CDR3 runs from the conserved cysteine through the conserved F or W. Fields, in order: clone size, D gene, V gene, J gene, CDR3 protein, CDR3 DNA. D genes are given only for firm matches. Clone size, where shown, is once, few, many, or a class for clones that have expanded.

once	TRBD2	TRBV7-2	TRBJ2-7	CASSLEASGTYEQYF	TGTGCCAGCAGCTTAGAGGCTAGCGGCACCTACGAGCAGTACTTC
-	-	TRBV6-4	TRBJ2-1	CASRPRDNSYNEQFF	TGTGCCAGCAGGCCCCGGGACAACTCCTACAATGAGCAGTTCTTC
-	-	TRBV28	TRBJ2-2	CASSLYPGRPAFTGELFF	TGTGCCAGCAGTTTATACCCAGGGCGGCCAGCCTTCACCGGGGAGCTGTTTTTT
medium-sized	TRBD1	TRBV6-1	TRBJ1-2	CASRDRGAWGYTF	TGTGCCAGCAGGGACAGGGGTGCGTGGGGCTACACCTTC
-	TRBD2	TRBV28	TRBJ2-7	CASSPPGLAVPAYEQYF	TGTGCCAGCAGCCCTCCGGGACTAGCGGTCCCGGCCTACGAGCAGTACTTC
-	TRBD1	TRBV30	TRBJ1-5	CAWGDRGNQPQHF	TGTGCCTGGGGGGACAGGGGTAATCAGCCCCAGCATTTT
-	-	TRBV4-2	TRBJ2-1	CASSQDPRGSSYNEQFF	TGTGCCAGCAGCCAAGACCCCCGGGGGAGCTCCTACAATGAGCAGTTCTTC
-	-	TRBV7-2	TRBJ2-3	CASSQDRTDTQYF	TGTGCCAGCAGCCAGGATCGCACAGATACGCAGTATTTT
few	TRBD2	TRBV6-5	TRBJ2-1	CASSRGLAGFNEQFF	TGTGCCAGCAGTCGAGGACTAGCGGGTTTCAATGAGCAGTTCTTC
few	-	TRBV15	TRBJ1-2	CATSRGQVVGYGYTF	TGTGCCACCAGCAGAGGACAGGTTGTTGGCTATGGCTACACCTTC
-	TRBD1	TRBV4-1	TRBJ1-4	CASSPPRAGGDEKLFF	TGCGCCAGCAGCCCCCCTCGGGCAGGGGGTGATGAAAAACTGTTTTTT
once	-	TRBV6-6	TRBJ1-4	CASSHLQLSTNEKLFF	TGTGCCAGCAGCCACCTACAGCTTTCAACTAATGAAAAACTGTTTTTT
-	TRBD1	TRBV5-1	TRBJ1-5	CASSLGGGNQPQHF	TGCGCCAGCAGCTTAGGGGGCGGAAATCAGCCCCAGCATTTT
-	-	TRBV5-1	TRBJ2-5	CASSLSWRAQETQYF	TGCGCCAGCAGCTTGAGTTGGAGGGCTCAAGAGACCCAGTACTTC
-	TRBD1	TRBV6-6	TRBJ2-4	CASSGTEIAKNIQYF	TGTGCCAGCAGTGGGACAGAAATAGCCAAAAACATTCAGTACTTC
-	TRBD1	TRBV5-1	TRBJ1-2	CASSSTGTGYGYTF	TGCGCCAGCAGCTCTACCGGGACAGGCTATGGCTACACCTTC
-	TRBD1	TRBV5-8	TRBJ1-2	CASSLEFHRGDYGYTF	TGTGCCAGCAGCTTGGAATTTCACAGGGGCGACTATGGCTACACCTTC
-	-	TRBV28	TRBJ1-2	CASSVQGGYTF	TGTGCCAGCAGTGTTCAGGGGGGCTACACCTTC
-	-	TRBV7-6	TRBJ2-7	CASSLAAAPFPYEQYF	TGTGCCAGCAGCTTAGCGGCGGCTCCCTTTCCCTACGAGCAGTACTTC
-	TRBD2	TRBV2	TRBJ2-1	CASSELGGRANNEQFF	TGTGCCAGCAGTGAACTAGGCGGGAGGGCCAACAATGAGCAGTTCTTC
-	-	TRBV5-5	TRBJ2-2	CASSPRTSAGELFF	TGTGCCAGCAGCCCTAGGACATCCGCCGGGGAGCTGTTTTTT
-	TRBD1	TRBV28	TRBJ1-1	CASSPPKGQGNTEAFF	TGTGCCAGCAGTCCCCCAAAGGGACAGGGGAACACTGAAGCTTTCTTT
-	-	TRBV29-1	TRBJ2-3	CSVAGVERPSTDTQYF	TGCAGCGTGGCGGGCGTAGAGCGACCTAGCACAGATACGCAGTATTTT
-	-	TRBV21-1	TRBJ2-7	CASSKGMGDFHEQYF	TGTGCCAGCAGCAAAGGGATGGGGGACTTCCACGAGCAGTACTTC
few	TRBD2	TRBV7-2	TRBJ2-7	CASSLNSGNYEQYF	TGTGCCAGCAGCTTAAACAGCGGGAACTACGAGCAGTACTTC
-	TRBD2	TRBV7-9	TRBJ2-1	CASSLGYLAGNEQFF	TGTGCCAGCAGCTTAGGATACCTAGCGGGCAATGAGCAGTTCTTC
-	-	TRBV11-2	TRBJ2-2	CASSPGRGGTGELFF	TGTGCCAGCAGTCCAGGGAGAGGGGGCACCGGGGAGCTGTTTTTT
-	TRBD1	TRBV6-1	TRBJ1-2	CASSLGQGNYGYTF	TGTGCCAGCAGTCTCGGACAGGGGAACTATGGCTACACCTTC
-	TRBD1	TRBV5-1	TRBJ2-1	CASSSREGQGRDEQFF	TGCGCCAGCAGCTCGCGAGAGGGACAGGGAAGGGATGAGCAGTTCTTC
-	-	TRBV2	TRBJ2-7	CASSENIPGGLPYEQYF	TGTGCCAGCAGTGAAAACATCCCCGGGGGGCTTCCTTACGAGCAGTACTTC
-	TRBD1	TRBV9	TRBJ1-1	CASSVVGTGSLNTEAFF	TGTGCCAGCAGCGTAGTCGGGACAGGGTCCCTGAACACTGAAGCTTTCTTT